Following are 27 T cell receptor beta chains from one sample sequenced in a study of T cell responses to AZD1222 COVID-19 vaccine. Method: immunoSEQ multiplex PCR; TCRdb's copy keeps in-frame clones and lacks some. The repertoire holds just under 90,000 clones, with approximately 88% as singletons. This sample comprised peripheral blood, obtained on day 0 of AZD1222 vaccination. Source of these receptors: an adult in good health.

J is TRBJ1-5 and V is TRBV28, with D unclear. This CDR3 spans 13 amino acids. Germline CDR1 MDHEN, CDR2 SYDVKM. Trimming cost V 3 bases and J 9 bases, with 12 bases left between them. CDR3 protein: CASSFNSLRPQHF. CDR3 DNA sequence: TGTGCCAGCAGTTTCAACAGCCTACGGCCCCAGCATTTT.

The gene calls are TRBV28 and TRBJ2-2, with a tentative D call TRBD2 (6 bases). Germline CDR1 reads MDHEN; CDR2 reads SYDVKM. CDR3 length: 15 residues. Trimming left V 4 bases short and J 1 base short, with 10 bases between. CDR3 DNA: TGTGCCAGCAGTTATAACGGGGGGAACACCGGGGAGCTGTTTTTT. Amino acid sequence: CASSYNGGNTGELFF. Filled out from reference TRBV28 and TRBJ2-2, the complete variable domain reads DVKVTQSSRYLVKRTGEKVFLECVQDMDHENMFWYRQDPGLGLRLIYFSYDVKMKEKGDIPEGYSVSREKKERFSLILESASTNQTSMYLCASSYNGGNTGELFFGEGSRLTVL.

The chain combines TRBV7-6 with TRBJ2-5; D gene unclear. Germline-derived CDR1 and CDR2 are SGHVS and FNYEAQ. CDR3 size: 12 residues. V lost 0 bases and J 2 bases, leaving 1 base between the germline ends. The CDR3 sequence is CASSLAQETQYF. The CDR3, as DNA: TGTGCCAGCAGCTTAGCTCAAGAGACCCAGTACTTC.

The J gene is TRBJ2-7, the V gene TRBV6-1; tentative D call: TRBD1 (5 bases). The V end lost 1 base, the J end lost 3 bases, and 13 bases lay between the germline ends. Germline V gene lookup returns CDR1 MNHNS and CDR2 SASEGT. The CDR3 covers 15 residues. In DNA, the CDR3 is TGTGCCAGCAGTGAAGGGGTGGGGCCCATCTACGAGCAGTACTTC. It codes for CASSEGVGPIYEQYF.

The chain uses TRBV5-4 and TRBJ2-3, with D unresolved. Trimming shortened V by 0 bases and J by 1 base, and 6 bases separated the two germline ends. The CDR3 contains 14 residues. Germline loops: CDR1 SGHNT, CDR2 YYREEE (reference sequence). Written as DNA, the CDR3 is TGTGCCAGCAGCTTGGACTACCGCACAGATACGCAGTATTTT. Protein: CASSLDYRTDTQYF.

The V call is TRBV5-1, the J call TRBJ2-2; perhaps TRBD2 as D (6 bases). From germline, CDR1 is SGHRS and CDR2 YFSETQ. V lost 4 bases and J lost 6, with 13 bases in between. The CDR3 runs 14 residues. In DNA, the CDR3 is TGCGCCAGCAGCCTCGGGAGTGCGGCCGGGGAGCTGTTTTTT. As protein: CASSLGSAAGELFF.

V gene TRBV28 combines with J gene TRBJ1-5, with no clear D. The CDR3 is 11 residues long. Per germline, CDR1 MDHEN and CDR2 SYDVKM. With 1 base removed from V and 7 bases from J, the gap between germline ends came to 2 bases. The CDR3 sequence is CASSLFQPQHF. In nucleotides, the CDR3 is TGTGCCAGCAGTTTATTCCAGCCCCAGCATTTT.

V usage is TRBV27 and J usage is TRBJ2-1; 8 bases line up with TRBD1. Germline V gene data show CDR1 as MNHEY and CDR2 as SMNVEV (reference sequence). J gave up 4 bases and V 5 bases, and 4 bases lay outside the gene matches. This CDR3 spans 14 amino acids. In nucleotides, the CDR3 is TGTGCCAGCAGTCCAGGGGGCTCATACAATGAGCAGTTCTTC. Translating gives CASSPGGSYNEQFF.

This clone was seen only once. The CDR3 region has the DNA TGTGCCAGCAGCTCGGGACAGAACACTGAAGCTTTCTTT. This sequence encodes CASSSGQNTEAFF. The chain couples TRBV11-3 to TRBJ1-1, with D maybe TRBD1 (6 bases). With 4 bases removed from V and 1 base from J, the gap between germline ends came to 7 bases. Germline lookup yields CDR1 SGHNT and CDR2 YENEEA. The CDR3 consists of 13 residues.

The chain couples TRBV19 to TRBJ2-7; D is ambiguous. CDR3 size: 14 residues. Germline V gene lookup returns CDR1 LNHDA and CDR2 SQIVND (reference sequence). V was shortened by 6 bases and J by 1 base, with 13 bases between the two germline ends. CDR3 sequence: CASSPFARSYEQYF. CDR3 sequence (DNA): TGTGCCAGTAGCCCATTCGCGCGATCCTACGAGCAGTACTTC.

This chain links TRBV19 with TRBJ2-1, with TRBD2 matching over 12 bases. With V trimmed by 0 bases and J by 8 bases, 2 bases remained unmatched. The germline V gene has CDR1 LNHDA and CDR2 SQIVND (reference sequence). The CDR3 is 15 residues long. The CDR3 region is CASSIELAGGYEQFF. The CDR3 nucleotides read TGTGCCAGTAGTATAGAACTAGCGGGAGGCTATGAGCAGTTCTTC.

The chain employs TRBV28 and TRBJ2-7; tentative D call: TRBD2 (5 bases). Looked up from germline, CDR1 is MDHEN and CDR2 is SYDVKM. V lost 10 bases and J 3 bases, leaving 19 bases between the germline ends. This CDR3 region has 14 residues. As DNA, the CDR3 is TGTGCCACCCGAGTGGAGGACGGTTACTACGAGCAGTACTTC. Translated, it gives CATRVEDGYYEQYF.

The rearrangement uses TRBV5-4 and TRBJ2-3, with D possibly TRBD1 on 6 matching bases. V lost 4 bases and J lost 1, with 13 bases in between. The CDR3 contains 15 residues. Germline CDR1 SGHNT, CDR2 YYREEE (reference sequence). The CDR3 nucleotides read TGTGCCAGCAGCCCCCGTGGGGGCGGCACAGATACGCAGTATTTT. Protein: CASSPRGGGTDTQYF.

V is TRBV4-1 and J is TRBJ2-4; 8 nucleotides match TRBD1. Germline V gene sequence: CDR1 MGHRA, CDR2 YSYEKL. The ends lost 2 bases at V and 7 bases at J; junction bases unmatched: 10. This CDR3 is 16 amino acids long. The CDR3 coding sequence is TGCGCCAGCAGCCAACCCCCCAGGGGGCAGGGGAACATTCAGTACTTC. This encodes CASSQPPRGQGNIQYF.

The chain joins TRBV27 to TRBJ1-4; no clear D gene. This CDR3 has 15 amino acids. The V gene's germline CDR1 is MNHEY and CDR2 SMNVEV (reference sequence). Trimming left V 4 bases short and J 0 bases short, with 9 bases between. The CDR3 here is CASSSQLATNEKLFF. CDR3 nucleotides: TGTGCCAGCAGTTCACAACTTGCAACTAATGAAAAACTGTTTTTT.

The genes are TRBV6-4 and TRBJ2-1, with a tentative D call TRBD2 (6 bases). CDR3 length: 17 residues. Germline CDR1 MRHNA, CDR2 SNTAGT. Trimming left V 0 bases short and J 1 base short, with 13 bases between. Here the CDR3 reads CASSDSEGSGSYNEQFF. The CDR3 DNA is TGTGCCAGCAGTGACTCGGAGGGCTCTGGGTCCTACAATGAGCAGTTCTTC.

The chain couples TRBV29-1 to TRBJ2-7; 8 positions match TRBD2. The CDR3 spans 16 residues. The trim removed 4 bases at V and 0 bases at J, leaving 11 bases unmatched. Germline loops: CDR1 SQVTM, CDR2 ANQGSEA. In DNA form, the CDR3 reads TGCAGCGTTGGGGGGGCTGGCGGGAGGCCCTCCTACGAGCAGTACTTC. This gives the protein CSVGGAGGRPSYEQYF.

The V call is TRBV30, the J call TRBJ1-5, with unresolved D. Germline V gene lookup returns CDR1 GTSNPN and CDR2 SVGIG (reference sequence). Trimming stripped 1 base from V and 2 bases from J, with 12 bases between. CDR3 size: 15 residues. The CDR3 here is CAWSGAGSGNQPQHF. The CDR3 DNA is TGTGCCTGGAGTGGGGCAGGCAGTGGCAATCAGCCCCAGCATTTT.

The rearrangement joins TRBV5-1 to TRBJ1-5, with TRBD1 matching 8 bases. Germline V gene data show CDR1 as SGHRS and CDR2 as YFSETQ. The V gene end was trimmed by 4 bases and the J gene end by 5 bases; junction bases not matched to a gene: 5. The length of the CDR3 is 14 residues. The DNA for the CDR3 is TGCGCCAGCAGCCGCGGACAGGGCGATCAGCCCCAGCATTTT. This codes for CASSRGQGDQPQHF.

The chain uses TRBV5-1 and TRBJ2-6, with D possibly matching TRBD2 (5 bases). Germline CDR1 is SGHRS and CDR2 is YFSETQ. This CDR3 has 16 amino acids. V was clipped by 7 bases and J by 0 bases, with 14 bases between them. The CDR3 is CASHSAAYSGANVLTF. In DNA form, the CDR3 reads TGCGCCAGCCATAGCGCCGCATACTCTGGGGCCAACGTCCTGACTTTC.

This sequence joins TRBV5-8 and TRBJ1-5; weak D call: TRBD1 (5 bases). The germline CDR1 and CDR2 sequences are SGHTS and YDEGEE. The CDR3 is 13 amino acids. Trimming stripped 3 bases from V and 5 bases from J, with 9 bases between. The CDR3 DNA reads TGTGCCAGCAGCTCAGGGTTTGATCAGCCCCAGCATTTT. The encoded protein is CASSSGFDQPQHF.

This CDR3 reads CATSDPAPVGEGLEQFF. The CDR3 DNA reads TGTGCCACCAGTGATCCTGCCCCCGTGGGGGAGGGCCTTGAGCAGTTCTTC. This chain joins TRBV24-1 and TRBJ2-1; 7 nucleotides agree with TRBD2. Germline assignment: CDR1 KGHDR and CDR2 SFDVKD. The V and J ends lost 3 bases and 9 bases, in that order; junction bases with no gene match: 16. The length of the CDR3 is 17 residues.

The chain is built from TRBV28 and TRBJ1-5, with D hard to call. The CDR3 totals 16 residues. Germline CDR1 is MDHEN and CDR2 is SYDVKM. V gave up 6 bases and J gave up 2 bases, with 17 bases separating them. The CDR3 DNA sequence: TGTGCCAGCAGCAAACGGACGGCGCTGGGCAATCAGCCCCAGCATTTT. It codes for CASSKRTALGNQPQHF. Together with reference TRBV28 and TRBJ1-5, the CDR3 gives the full variable domain: DVKVTQSSRYLVKRTGEKVFLECVQDMDHENMFWYRQDPGLGLRLIYFSYDVKMKEKGDIPEGYSVSREKKERFSLILESASTNQTSMYLCASSKRTALGNQPQHFGDGTRLSIL.

The V and J genes are TRBV7-2 and TRBJ2-3; the match to TRBD2 covers 7 bases. The CDR3 sequence is 13 residues long. V was clipped by 5 bases and J by 5 bases; unmatched bases: 4. Germline V gene lookup returns CDR1 SGHTA and CDR2 FQGNSA. This chain's CDR3 is CASSGGGRDTQYF. The DNA of the CDR3 is TGTGCCAGCAGCGGTGGCGGGAGAGATACGCAGTATTTT.

The chain links TRBV24-1 to TRBJ2-3; 7 nucleotides align to TRBD2. The CDR3 loop spans 17 amino acids. The ends lost 0 bases at V and 1 base at J; junction bases unmatched: 6. Per germline, CDR1 KGHDR and CDR2 SFDVKD. The CDR3 spells CATSDLGGRSGTDTQYF. CDR3 sequence (DNA): TGTGCCACCAGTGATTTGGGCGGGAGAAGTGGCACAGATACGCAGTATTTT.

CDR3 amino acids: CASSQERGHRIYTDTQYF. CDR3 sequence (DNA): TGCGCCAGCAGCCAAGAACGAGGACACAGAATATACACAGATACGCAGTATTTT. The genes are TRBV4-1 and TRBJ2-3, with TRBD1 as a possible D gene (5 bases). Germline CDR1 MGHRA, CDR2 YSYEKL. This CDR3 contains 18 residues. Trimming stripped 0 bases from V and 2 bases from J, with 18 bases between.

The genes are TRBV30 and TRBJ1-4, with 7 bases identical to TRBD1. Germline CDR1 reads GTSNPN; CDR2 reads SVGIG (reference sequence). V dropped 1 base and J dropped 0; count of bases not matched to a gene: 5. The CDR3 covers 16 residues. CDR3 region: CAWSGTGGATNEKLFF. The CDR3 DNA follows: TGTGCCTGGAGTGGGACAGGTGGAGCAACTAATGAAAAACTGTTTTTT.